This T cell receptor (beta chain) was identified during a study of T cells in tumors after PD-1 blockade. Looking at the study overall: Patients received pembrolizumab 200 mg every 3 weeks or cemiplimab 350 mg every 2 weeks. Some patients also took daily vismodegib 150 mg during anti-PD-1 treatment.

Clones were sequenced by immunoSEQ multiplex PCR, and TCRdb holds only the in-frame ones, with some missing. The sample consists of tens of thousands of clones, 65% to 80% of them appearing once. In germline, CDR1 is ENHRY, CDR2 SYGVKD. Trimming stripped 3 bases from V and 0 bases from J, with 12 bases between. The CDR3 totals 16 residues. Input was about 616 ng to 6,500 ng of genomic DNA from tumor or blood. The source was PBMCs, collected before anti-PD-1 therapy. This TCR derives from a human donor with advanced basal cell or squamous cell carcinoma (not recorded which). The gene calls are TRBV10-3 and TRBJ2-1; D might be TRBD2 (5 bases). The CDR3 region is CAISDGVLGSYNEQFF. As DNA, the CDR3 is TGTGCCATCAGTGACGGGGTGTTAGGCTCCTACAATGAGCAGTTCTTC.